This T cell receptor (beta chain) is drawn from a study of Ad26.COV2.S vaccination and SARS-CoV-2 variants. Study conclusions and caveats: Spike-specific responses of CD8+ and CD4+ T cells were reported to display substantial breadth after vaccination. Measurement of non-spike TCR breadth gave similar results in vaccine and placebo recipients. Spike-specific TCR breadth was greater after Ad26.COV2.S than placebo.

This clone was seen a few times. Its antigen is unknown. The germline V gene encodes CDR1 LNHDA and CDR2 SQIVND (reference sequence). Trimming removed 5 bases from V and 0 bases from J; junction bases left unmatched: 5. This CDR3 is 15 amino acids long. This table comes from immunoSEQ multiplex PCR, and its TCRdb copy is limited to in-frame clones, with some not included. The data contain over 85,000 clones, 80% of them singletons. This rearrangement joins TRBV19 to TRBJ2-3, with 7 bases that match TRBD2. The specimen was peripheral blood, collected after recovery from COVID-19. This TCR came from a human donor who had recovered from COVID-19. In DNA, the CDR3 is TGTGCCAGTAGTCCACGGGGGGTTAGCACAGATACGCAGTATTTT. It is translated as CASSPRGVSTDTQYF.